A selection of T cell receptor beta chains follows, all from one sample in a study of human T cells and chemical hapten exposure. In TCRdb, the RACE reads were re-called with MiXCR into one record per CDR3 protein. The data show 350,000 to 450,000 distinct CDR3 sequences, 5% to 6.5% seen once. The sample here was whole blood, taken in connection with sensitization to the hapten diphenylcyclopropenone (DPC). The source is a woman between 50 and 59 years old with alopecia areata. Some clones in this sample may be carry-over from other donors' samples. Each CDR3 is given with its conserved first and last residue. Each record gives: J gene, clone size, V gene, D gene, CDR3 DNA, CDR3 protein. A D gene is named only where the DNA matches it firmly. Size is omitted from some rows. Given values are once, few, many or a class for expanded clones.

J: TRBJ1-5; size: many; V: TRBV2; D: TRBD1; DNA: TGTGCCAGCAGGGGACAGGGGGGTCAGCCCCAGCATTTT; CDR3: CASRGQGGQPQHF
J: TRBJ1-3; size: few; V: TRBV18; D: .; DNA: TGTGCCAGCTCATCTCTCGGGGGATCCGGAAACACCATATATTTT; CDR3: CASSSLGGSGNTIYF
J: TRBJ2-2; size: many; V: TRBV6-1; D: .; DNA: TGTGCCAGCCTAGACAGGACGAACACCGGGGAGCTGTTTTTT; CDR3: CASLDRTNTGELFF
J: TRBJ1-1; size: many; V: TRBV29-1; D: .; DNA: TGCAGCGTTCTGGAGGGGACTGAAGCTTTCTTT; CDR3: CSVLEGTEAFF
J: TRBJ1-5; size: few; V: TRBV5-1; D: .; DNA: TGCGCCAGCAGCTCGGGGACAAGTGACAATCAGCCCCAGCATTTT; CDR3: CASSSGTSDNQPQHF
J: TRBJ2-6; size: many; V: TRBV29-1; D: .; DNA: TGCAGCGTTAGGTCCGGGGCCAACGTCCTGACTTTC; CDR3: CSVRSGANVLTF
J: TRBJ1-2; size: many; V: TRBV6-5; D: .; DNA: TGTGCCAGCAGTTCCCCAGGGGCCTTCTATGGCTACACCTTC; CDR3: CASSSPGAFYGYTF
J: TRBJ2-3; size: many; V: TRBV7-2; D: TRBD2; DNA: TGTGCCAGCAGCTTTAGCGGGGGGGATTCGGATACGCAGTATTTT; CDR3: CASSFSGGDSDTQYF
J: TRBJ1-1; size: many; V: TRBV29-1; D: .; DNA: TGCAGCGCAGGTCGATTGAACACTGAAGCTTTCTTT; CDR3: CSAGRLNTEAFF
J: TRBJ2-7; size: many; V: TRBV20-1; D: TRBD2; DNA: TGCAGTGCTAGAGATGGGGGACTACCCCTATACGAGCAGTACTTC; CDR3: CSARDGGLPLYEQYF
J: TRBJ2-2; size: many; V: TRBV9; D: .; DNA: TGTGCCAGCAGCGTAGGGATCACCGGGGAGCTGTTTTTT; CDR3: CASSVGITGELFF
J: TRBJ1-6; size: .; V: TRBV30; D: TRBD1; DNA: TGTGCCTGGAGTCAGGGGGCGAGTTCACCCCTCCACTTT; CDR3: CAWSQGASSPLHF
J: TRBJ1-2; size: .; V: TRBV29-1; D: .; DNA: TGCAGCGTATCCCCCAGTGCCTCTAACTATGGCTACACCTTC; CDR3: CSVSPSASNYGYTF
J: TRBJ2-7; size: few; V: TRBV20-1; D: .; DNA: TGCAGTGCTAGAGACAGGGTTTCCAACGAGCAGTACTTC; CDR3: CSARDRVSNEQYF
J: TRBJ2-3; size: many; V: TRBV5-4; D: TRBD1; DNA: TGTGCCAGCAGCTTGAGGGACAGGGTCCCAGATACGCAGTATTTT; CDR3: CASSLRDRVPDTQYF
J: TRBJ2-3; size: many; V: TRBV4-1; D: .; DNA: TGCGCCAGCAGCCAGGGACGTCCAGATACGCAGTATTTT; CDR3: CASSQGRPDTQYF
J: TRBJ1-5; size: .; V: TRBV5-8; D: .; DNA: TGTGCCAGCAGCGTAGGTGGTCAGCCCCAGCATTTT; CDR3: CASSVGGQPQHF
J: TRBJ2-7; size: few; V: TRBV6-1; D: TRBD1; DNA: TGTGCCTCCGGGCAGGGGGTTTTCTCCTACGAGCAGTACTTC; CDR3: CASGQGVFSYEQYF
J: TRBJ1-5; size: many; V: TRBV7-2; D: .; DNA: TGTGCCAGCAGCTCGCTGACAGATCAGCCCCAGCATTTT; CDR3: CASSSLTDQPQHF
J: TRBJ1-5; size: many; V: TRBV29-1; D: .; DNA: TGCAGCGTTGAGACAGGAAGCAATCAGCCCCAGCATTTT; CDR3: CSVETGSNQPQHF
J: TRBJ1-4; size: many; V: TRBV20-1; D: .; DNA: TGCAGTGCCCGAGGGCCTGATGAAAAACTGTTTTTT; CDR3: CSARGPDEKLFF
J: TRBJ1-2; size: many; V: TRBV29-1; D: TRBD1; DNA: TGCAGCGCGCGAGGGGACGACAGGGACAATCGAGGCTACACCTTC; CDR3: CSARGDDRDNRGYTF
J: TRBJ2-3; size: few; V: TRBV5-6; D: TRBD2; DNA: TGTGCCAGCAGCTTGGCCGGACTAGCGGGGTACCCAGATACGCAGTATTTT; CDR3: CASSLAGLAGYPDTQYF
J: TRBJ2-7; size: few; V: TRBV20-1; D: .; DNA: TGCAGTGCTAGTACACCAACCTACGAGCAGTACTTC; CDR3: CSASTPTYEQYF
J: TRBJ1-5; size: .; V: TRBV19; D: TRBD1; DNA: TGTGCCAGTAGTACGCGACAGGGAGGCAATCAGCCCCAGCATTTT; CDR3: CASSTRQGGNQPQHF
J: TRBJ2-3; size: few; V: TRBV5-1; D: .; DNA: TGCGCCAGCAGTTCGGACTCTAGCACAGATACGCAGTATTTT; CDR3: CASSSDSSTDTQYF
J: TRBJ1-1; size: few; V: TRBV12-3/TRBV12-4; D: .; DNA: TGTGCCAGCGGGGGCAGGGGAGGGAAGAACACTGAAGCTTTCTTT; CDR3: CASGGRGGKNTEAFF